What follows is one TCR beta chain and its context. Antigen: not known. From germline, CDR1 is MNHEY and CDR2 SMNVEV (reference sequence). The length of the CDR3 is 14 residues. V was clipped by 4 bases and J by 9 bases, with 13 bases between them. TCRdb used MiXCR to reprocess the reads, holding one entry per CDR3 protein. The profile shows about 770,000 distinct CDR3 sequences, 25% to 35% of them singletons. These data belong to a study of T cell repertoires in cytomegalovirus infection. The clonotype was recovered from a human donor in good health (CMV status not recorded). Some clones in this sample may be carry-over from other donors' samples. This specimen was cultured CD8+ T cells from PBMCs, taken from culture after CMV antigen stimulation. J is TRBJ1-6 and V is TRBV27; D remains unclear. Here the CDR3 DNA reads TGTGCCAGCAGTTCCCCAGGACGGATTTCACCCCTCCACTTT. This encodes CASSSPGRISPLHF.